This T cell receptor beta chain was identified during a study of cytomegalovirus exposure and HLA in healthy donors. Trimming removed 0 bases at V and 6 bases at J, with 7 bases between. This CDR3 comprises 13 residues. Germline-derived CDR1 and CDR2 are SGHDT and YYEEEE. General observations from the study: As was reported, the classifier diagnosed cytomegalovirus status with high specificity and sensitivity.

The study ran its PCR with 60 Vbeta and 13 Jbeta primers. The data were produced by immunoSEQ multiplex PCR, yet TCRdb's version contains in-frame clones alone and is incomplete. The sample includes 100,000 or so clones, roughly 88% of them seen just once. There are a few counts of this clone. Its antigen remains unidentified. The sample consisted of PBMCs. This chain uses TRBV5-6 with TRBJ2-4; D is possibly TRBD1 (5 bases). The sequence was collected from a young woman in good health and CMV-seronegative. CDR3 sequence reads: CASSLAGINIQYF. CDR3 nucleotides: TGTGCCAGCAGCTTGGCAGGGATAAACATTCAGTACTTC.